This T cell receptor (beta chain) is drawn from a study of read filtering for tumor transcriptome and immune sequencing. Whole-study results and caveats: Compared with RNA-seq, IR-seq gave much higher clonotype depth and reliability.

As concerns this clonotype: The antigen is unknown. A read error is possible here, since a much larger clone lies one base away.

CDR1 and CDR2 from the germline V gene are SGHNT and YYREEE (reference sequence). CDR3 length: 14 amino acids. From roughly 390 ng of RNA, a library with molecular barcoded alpha/delta and beta/gamma adaptors was made. TCRdb redid the calling of the reads with MiXCR, one entry per CDR3 protein. The repertoire holds tens of thousands of distinct CDR3 sequences, with 20% to 25% as singletons. Source material: a population of CD138-negative cells sorted from bone marrow. The receptor's source is a donor aged 40 or over with multiple myeloma. This rearrangement joins TRBV5-4 to TRBJ2-5; tentative D call: TRBD1 (6 bases). CDR3 sequence (DNA): TGTGCCAGCAGCTTAGGCGAGGGACAAGAGACCCAGTGCTTC. It translates to CASSLGEGQETQCF.